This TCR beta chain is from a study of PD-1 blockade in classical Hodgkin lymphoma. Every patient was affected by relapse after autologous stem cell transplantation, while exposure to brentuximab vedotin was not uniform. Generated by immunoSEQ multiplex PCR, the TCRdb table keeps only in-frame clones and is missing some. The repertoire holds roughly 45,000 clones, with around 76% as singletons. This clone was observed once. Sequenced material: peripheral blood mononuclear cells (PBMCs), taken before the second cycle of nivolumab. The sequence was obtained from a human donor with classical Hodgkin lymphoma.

CDR3 amino acids: CASSSDRESGYTF. The CDR3 coding sequence is TGTGCCAGCAGCTCAGACAGGGAGTCTGGCTACACCTTC. The genes are TRBV7-9 and TRBJ1-2; TRBD1 agrees at 7 bases. The CDR3 length is 13 residues. Germline CDR1 reads SEHNR; CDR2 reads FQNEAQ (reference sequence). Germline trimming cut 4 bases from V and 7 bases from J; bases unmatched to any gene: 6.